This record looks at one T cell receptor beta chain sequence and its context. The antigen is not known. Each CDR3 protein gets one entry after TCRdb re-called the 5' RACE reads with MiXCR. The profile shows about 290,000 distinct CDR3 sequences, 18% of them singletons. This entry is derived from a study of T-cell memory formation after mild COVID-19. Overall study: In these data, TCR clusters were largely donor specific. Findings of the study overall: Memory sampled before infection contained some responding clones, suggesting cross-reactive memory joined. Chiefly within CM and EM were the contracting CD4+ clones; CD8+ ones were within EMRA.

This CDR3 spans 15 amino acids. The germline V gene has CDR1 SGHVS and CDR2 FQNEAQ. Trimming shortened V by 5 bases and J by 1 base, and 13 bases separated the two germline ends. This chain connects TRBV7-8 to TRBJ2-3, with D possibly being TRBD1 (6 bases). What was sequenced was PBMCs or a T cell subset sorted from them (not recorded which). The clonotype originates from a man aged 18 to 30 who had mild COVID-19 (a few samples of this study predate the infection). Cell type and time point are not known. The DNA for the CDR3 is TGTGCCAGCAGCGTTCCAGGGGATGGCACAGATACGCAGTATTTT. The encoded protein is CASSVPGDGTDTQYF.